Listed here are 32 T cell receptor beta chains from one sample, sequenced in a study of CD8+CD57+ T cells in acquired aplastic anemia. For CDR3 and TCR beta VDJ profiling, genomic DNA was the template used. TCRdb re-derived calls from the reads in MiXCR, one entry per CDR3 protein. Among under 350,000 distinct CDR3 sequences listed, 45% to 70% were seen once. The sequenced material came from sorted CD4+, CD8+, or CD8+CD57+ T cells (not recorded which) from PBMCs. These receptors all come from a human donor with severe aplastic anemia or a healthy control (not recorded which).

The CDR3 DNA reads TGTGCCAGCAGTGGGATCACAGGGGGGGACAGCTCCTACGAGCAGTACTTC. Encoded protein: CASSGITGGDSSYEQYF. The chain links TRBV25-1 to TRBJ2-7; weak D call: TRBD1 (8 bases). From germline, CDR1 is MGHDK and CDR2 SYGVNS. V gave up 4 bases and J gave up 0 bases, with 19 bases separating them. The CDR3 totals 17 residues.

This sequence joins TRBV7-2 and TRBJ2-7, with 9 nucleotides matching TRBD1. The CDR3 has 16 amino acids. The ends lost 7 bases at V and 3 bases at J; junction bases unmatched: 13. Per germline, CDR1 SGHTA and CDR2 FQGNSA. The CDR3 nucleotides are TGTGCCAGCACCCAAGGGCGGGGGACAGGGAACTACGAGCAGTACTTC. Translated: CASTQGRGTGNYEQYF.

The V gene is TRBV7-2, the J gene TRBJ1-1; the D gene is possibly TRBD1 (6 bases). Germline V CDR1 and CDR2: SGHTA, FQGNSA. This CDR3 is built from 16 residues. Trimming pared 2 bases from V and 4 bases from J, leaving 17 bases between. The DNA for the CDR3 is TGTGCCAGCAGCTTAAATGGGGTGCGGGGGCGCACTGAAGCTTTCTTT. This translates into CASSLNGVRGRTEAFF.

This clonotype was found many times. J is TRBJ1-1 and V is TRBV20-1; D may be TRBD1 (5 bases). From germline, CDR1 is DFQATT and CDR2 SNEGSKA (reference sequence). The CDR3 consists of 15 residues. The ends were cut back, 0 bases at V and 7 bases at J, with 18 bases in the middle. In DNA form, the CDR3 reads TGCAGTGCTAGAGATAGTCCGGGGGGGAATTTTGAAGCTTTCTTT. Protein sequence: CSARDSPGGNFEAFF.

In its sample, this clonotype was seen many times. V and J are TRBV6-5 and TRBJ1-2; TRBD1 aligns across 12 bases. Germline loops: CDR1 MNHEY, CDR2 SVGAGI. V shed 5 bases and J 6 bases; nucleotides not matched to a gene: 10. CDR3 size: 16 residues. CDR3 region: CASSAGAGTGGNGYTF. The CDR3 bases are TGTGCCAGCAGTGCCGGGGCCGGGACAGGGGGCAATGGCTACACCTTC.

This clonotype was observed many times. V usage is TRBV5-1 and J usage is TRBJ2-2; no clear D. This CDR3 is 13 amino acids long. V shed 5 bases and J shed 0 bases, with 5 bases lying between them. CDR1 is SGHRS and CDR2 is YFSETQ in the germline V gene. The CDR3 bases are TGCGCCAGCAGTTATTCGAACACCGGGGAGCTGTTTTTT. Its protein product is CASSYSNTGELFF.

Of note for this clonotype: One junction end disagrees with the germline gene, perhaps due to a read error. The genes are TRBV29-1 and TRBJ1-5; D unresolved. Germline V gene lookup returns CDR1 SQVTM and CDR2 ANQGSEA. The CDR3 length is 12 residues. Written as DNA, the CDR3 is TGCAGCGTTAAAGACGGTAATCAGCCCCAGCATTTT. It encodes CSVKDGNQPQHF.

The chain has TRBV14 and TRBJ1-1, with unresolved D. CDR3 length: 12 residues. Germline V gene data show CDR1 as SGHDN and CDR2 as FVKESK. Trimming took 0 bases from V and 11 from J, leaving 10 bases between them. The CDR3 DNA sequence: TGTGCCAGCAGCCAAGATCCCGCTTCGGCTTTCTTT. Translated: CASSQDPASAFF.

The rearrangement joins TRBV7-9 to TRBJ2-5; D perhaps matches TRBD1 (5 bases). The CDR3 covers 14 residues. CDR1 SEHNR and CDR2 FQNEAQ come from the germline V gene (reference sequence). Trimming took off 3 bases at V and 2 bases at J, with 10 bases between the two ends. The CDR3 DNA reads TGTGCCAGCAGCTTCCGACAGATTCAAGAGACCCAGTACTTC. It codes for CASSFRQIQETQYF.

This rearrangement joins TRBV29-1 to TRBJ2-3; 12 bases align to TRBD2. CDR1 SQVTM and CDR2 ANQGSEA come from the germline V gene. The J segment lost 4 bases and the V segment lost 4 bases, leaving 3 bases of the junction unmatched. The CDR3 extends over 14 amino acids. The chain's CDR3 is CSVGPSGGADTQYF. CDR3 DNA sequence: TGCAGCGTTGGGCCTAGCGGGGGGGCAGATACGCAGTATTTT.

In its sample, this clonotype was seen many times. V and J are TRBV5-1 and TRBJ1-1; 8 bases map to TRBD1. Germline trimming cut 3 bases from V and 10 bases from J; bases unmatched to any gene: 8. CDR3 size: 13 residues. Germline V gives CDR1 SGHRS, CDR2 YFSETQ. The CDR3 loop is CASSSDRGAGAFF. The CDR3, as DNA: TGCGCCAGCAGCTCAGACAGGGGCGCAGGAGCTTTCTTT.

This clonotype has at least ten counts. This chain joins TRBV9 and TRBJ2-1; possibly TRBD2 for D (6 bases). Per the germline V gene, CDR1 is SGDLS and CDR2 is YYNGEE. V dropped 0 bases and J dropped 4 bases, with 11 bases sitting between them. This CDR3 is 15 amino acids long. CDR3: CASSVGSGTYNEQFF. In DNA form, the CDR3 reads TGTGCCAGCAGCGTAGGTAGCGGAACGTACAATGAGCAGTTCTTC.

The chain has TRBV7-9 and TRBJ2-2; maybe TRBD1 (6 bases). This CDR3 has 18 amino acids. CDR1 and CDR2 from the germline V gene are SEHNR and FQNEAQ (reference sequence). V was shortened by 0 bases and J by 0 bases, with 14 bases between the two germline ends. CDR3 region: CASSLARGGRANTGELFF. The CDR3 DNA reads TGTGCCAGCAGCTTAGCCCGAGGGGGACGCGCGAACACCGGGGAGCTGTTTTTT.

The genes are TRBV2 and TRBJ2-5; possible D gene TRBD2, 5 bases. Germline-derived CDR1 and CDR2 are SNHLY and FYNNEI. Trimming removed 8 bases at V and 1 base at J, with 8 bases between. The CDR3 contains 12 residues. The chain's CDR3 is CASGLTQETQYF. CDR3 in DNA: TGTGCCAGCGGACTGACCCAAGAGACCCAGTACTTC.

This clonotype has only a few counts. The rearrangement joins TRBV20-1 to TRBJ2-5; 7 bases match TRBD2. CDR1 and CDR2 from the germline V gene are DFQATT and SNEGSKA (reference sequence). J gave up 4 bases and V 3 bases, and 14 bases lay outside the gene matches. This CDR3 comprises 16 residues. CDR3 residues: CSASWAEGRGGETQYF. The CDR3 coding sequence is TGCAGTGCTAGTTGGGCAGAGGGGCGCGGGGGAGAGACCCAGTACTTC.

This chain joins TRBV5-4 and TRBJ2-1; D is perhaps TRBD1 (6 bases). Germline V gene sequence: CDR1 SGHNT, CDR2 YYREEE (reference sequence). The V end lost 0 bases, the J end lost 12 bases, and 13 bases lay between the germline ends. This CDR3 has 13 amino acids. CDR3 region: CASSLGESRGQFF. The CDR3 region has the DNA TGTGCCAGCAGCTTGGGTGAAAGCAGGGGGCAGTTCTTC. Together with reference TRBV5-4 and TRBJ2-1, the CDR3 gives the full variable domain: ETGVTQSPTHLIKTRGQQVTLRCSSQSGHNTVSWYQQALGQGPQFIFQYYREEENGRGNFPPRFSGLQFPNYSSELNVNALELDDSALYLCASSLGESRGQFFGPGTRLTVL.

This clonotype was seen ten or more times. V and J are TRBV20-1 and TRBJ1-1; D unresolved. There are 13 residues in the CDR3. V was clipped by 3 bases and J by 2 bases, with 10 bases between them. Germline V gene lookup returns CDR1 DFQATT and CDR2 SNEGSKA (reference sequence). CDR3 in DNA: TGCAGTGCTAGGGACCGGGAAAACACTGAAGCTTTCTTT. Translating gives CSARDRENTEAFF.

The genes are TRBV15 and TRBJ2-7; no clear D. CDR1 LNHNV and CDR2 YYDKDF come from the germline V gene (reference sequence). The CDR3 covers 12 residues. Trimming removed 0 bases at V and 6 bases at J, with 6 bases between. The DNA of the CDR3 is TGTGCCACCAGCAGAGATGGGCGCGAGCAGTACTTC. This gives the protein CATSRDGREQYF.

Regarding this clonotype: This may be a read error, as it is one base from a much larger clone. This sequence joins TRBV4-2 and TRBJ1-2, with 8 bases identical to TRBD1. Germline V gene data show CDR1 as LGHNA and CDR2 as YNFKEQ. This CDR3 is built from 16 residues. CDR3 residues: CASSSLQGALNYGHTF. The CDR3 DNA sequence: TGTGCCAGCAGCTCACTCCAGGGGGCGCTAAACTATGGCCACACCTTC.

The chain joins TRBV7-6 to TRBJ2-7; 9 bases fit TRBD1. The CDR3 runs 16 residues. Trimming at V came to 5 bases and at J to 3 bases, leaving 11 bases not matched to a gene. Per the germline V gene, CDR1 is SGHVS and CDR2 is FNYEAQ. The CDR3 loop is CASSQDRPDRGYEQYF. In DNA form, the CDR3 reads TGTGCCAGCAGCCAAGACCGACCGGACAGGGGCTACGAGCAGTACTTC. The full variable domain, in which reference TRBV7-6 and TRBJ2-7 provide the parts outside the CDR3, is GAGVSQSPRYKVTKRGQDVALRCDPISGHVSLYWYRQALGQGPEFLTYFNYEAQQDKSGLPNDRFSAERPEGSISTLTIQRTEQRDSAMYRCASSQDRPDRGYEQYFGPGTRLTVT.

Worth noting for this clonotype: Because the CDR3 is missing its conserved closing phenylalanine or tryptophan, this is likely a read error. No DNA is shown, since the ends of the CDR3 on it are uncertain; the CDR3 is the one TCRdb lists. The V and J genes are TRBV15 and TRBJ2-6; TRBD1 was called by the table and not checked on the DNA. From its first to its last residue, the CDR3 has 8 amino acids. Looked up from germline, CDR1 is LNHNV and CDR2 is YYDKDF (reference sequence). The CDR3 sequence: CATSSQWG.

This clonotype was seen at least ten times. The chain joins TRBV12-3 or TRBV12-4 to TRBJ1-1; D uncertain. The CDR3 is 13 amino acids. Trimming cost V 2 bases and J 1 base, with 5 bases left between them. The CDR3 DNA is TGTGCCAGCAGTTTAAAGGAGAACACTGAAGCTTTCTTT. It is translated as CASSLKENTEAFF.

This clonotype appeared a few times. This rearrangement joins TRBV12-3 or TRBV12-4 to TRBJ2-7; D perhaps matches TRBD1 (5 bases). Trimming stripped 3 bases from V and 5 bases from J, with 8 bases between. The CDR3 spans 12 residues. The CDR3 sequence is CASSLGRDEQYF. The CDR3 DNA is TGTGCCAGCAGTTTGGGCAGGGACGAGCAGTACTTC.

Note on this clonotype: The junction and the germline gene differ at one end; a read error may be behind it. The rearrangement joins TRBV9 to TRBJ2-2; 10 nucleotides match TRBD2. Germline V gives CDR1 SGDLS, CDR2 YYNGEE. The CDR3 consists of 18 residues. The CDR3 sequence: CANSALAGAHRGKGELFF. CDR3 in DNA: TGTGCCAACAGCGCGCTAGCGGGGGCCCATCGGGGAAAAGGGGAGCTGTTTTTT. Full variable domain (missing parts from reference TRBV9 and TRBJ2-2): DSGVTQTPKHLITATGQRVTLRCSPRSGDLSVYWYQQSLDQGLQFLIQYYNGEERAKGNILERFSAQQFPDLHSELNLSSLELGDSALYFCANSALAGAHRGKGELFFGEGSRLTVL.

The CDR3 loop reads CASSESPGAYGYTF. DNA for the CDR3: TGTGCCAGCAGTGAATCGCCCGGGGCCTATGGCTACACCTTC. This rearrangement joins TRBV25-1 to TRBJ1-2, with D possibly being TRBD1 (5 bases). Trimming removed 1 base at V and 4 bases at J, with 10 bases between. Germline assignment: CDR1 MGHDK and CDR2 SYGVNS. The CDR3 runs to 14 residues.

Turning to this clonotype: At one boundary the junction diverges from the germline segment, which might be a read error. The V call is TRBV7-2, the J call TRBJ2-7, with a weak D call TRBD2 (6 bases). The V gene's germline CDR1 is SGHTA and CDR2 FQGNSA. There are 16 residues in the CDR3. The DNA for the CDR3 is TGTGCCAGCAGCGCAGCGGAGACTAGGTTCAGGAACGAGCCGTACTTC. This sequence encodes CASSAAETRFRNEPYF.

As to this clonotype: In this CDR3 the conserved last residue, phenylalanine or tryptophan, is missing, so a read error is likely. This chain links TRBV2 with TRBJ2-3, with 8 nucleotides matching TRBD1. Germline values: CDR1 SNHLY, CDR2 FYNNEI. The CDR3 extends over 14 amino acids. After removal of 5 bases from V and 4 bases from J, the junction contained 5 bases not matched to a gene. The DNA of the CDR3 is TGTGCCAGCAGTAAACGGGACAGGTCAGATACGCAGTATTCT. This translates into CASSKRDRSDTQYS.

The V gene is TRBV20-1, the J gene TRBJ2-2; TRBD2 matches at 9 bases. This CDR3 has 11 amino acids. Germline CDR1 DFQATT, CDR2 SNEGSKA (reference sequence). J was trimmed by 8 bases and V by 6 bases; bases with no gene match: 1. CDR3 in amino acids: CSALAGGELFF. CDR3 DNA sequence: TGCAGTGCCCTAGCGGGAGGGGAGCTGTTTTTT.

A remark on this clonotype: One end of the junction does not line up with germline, which may come from a read error. This chain links TRBV28 with TRBJ1-2; D is possibly TRBD1 (6 bases). The CDR3 is made up of 14 amino acids. In germline, CDR1 is MDHEN, CDR2 SYDVKM. The CDR3 reads CANSRGGLNYGYTF. CDR3 nucleotides: TGTGCCAACAGTCGGGGGGGCCTAAACTATGGCTACACCTTC.

This chain joins TRBV20-1 and TRBJ1-2; D is possibly TRBD1 (5 bases). This CDR3 spans 15 amino acids. Trimming took off 2 bases at V and 1 base at J, with 14 bases between the two ends. Germline V gene data show CDR1 as DFQATT and CDR2 as SNEGSKA (reference sequence). The CDR3 nucleotides read TGCAGTGCTAGAATGGGAGGGGAGGGTAACTATGGCTACACCTTC. It codes for CSARMGGEGNYGYTF.

Comment on this clonotype: The conserved phenylalanine or tryptophan normally closing the CDR3 is absent here, so this likely arose from a read error. Because the CDR3's place on the DNA is in doubt, the DNA is left out and the CDR3 is given as listed by TCRdb. The V and J genes are TRBV20-1 and TRBJ1-2; whether TRBD1, the table's D call, matches the DNA was not checked. CDR1 and CDR2 (germline): DFQATT, SNEGSKA (reference sequence). The CDR3 is made up of 14 amino acids, end residues included. The CDR3 loop reads CSARDIGQVYGYTC.

V and J are TRBV7-2 and TRBJ2-5; 10 bases line up with TRBD1. Unmatched junction bases numbered 12, after V lost 10 bases and J lost 4 bases. This CDR3 contains 15 residues. Germline values: CDR1 SGHTA, CDR2 FQGNSA. The CDR3 nucleotides are TGTGCCATCAGTGAGGGACAGGGGACGGCAGAGACCCAGTACTTC. This translates into CAISEGQGTAETQYF.